This TCR beta chain originates from a study of blood T cell repertoires in COVID-19. V shed 3 bases and J shed 4 bases, with 6 bases lying between them. Germline assignment: CDR1 SNHLY and CDR2 FYNNEI. CDR3 length equals 12 residues. Methods used by the authors: Amplification of reference gene primers provided the estimated nucleated cell counts. The assay was immunoSEQ multiplex PCR, and TCRdb's table has in-frame clones only and misses some. That table gives V, J and clone size, and the DNA gave D and trimming. The data contain 99,000 or so clones, roughly 85% of them singletons. Source material: peripheral blood. The clonotype originates from a man aged 50 to 59 with acute or convalescent COVID-19. This sequence joins TRBV2 and TRBJ1-2; D is possibly TRBD1 (6 bases). The CDR3 DNA follows: TGTGCCAGCAGTGACAGGGGCTATGGCTACACCTTC. It specifies CASSDRGYGYTF.